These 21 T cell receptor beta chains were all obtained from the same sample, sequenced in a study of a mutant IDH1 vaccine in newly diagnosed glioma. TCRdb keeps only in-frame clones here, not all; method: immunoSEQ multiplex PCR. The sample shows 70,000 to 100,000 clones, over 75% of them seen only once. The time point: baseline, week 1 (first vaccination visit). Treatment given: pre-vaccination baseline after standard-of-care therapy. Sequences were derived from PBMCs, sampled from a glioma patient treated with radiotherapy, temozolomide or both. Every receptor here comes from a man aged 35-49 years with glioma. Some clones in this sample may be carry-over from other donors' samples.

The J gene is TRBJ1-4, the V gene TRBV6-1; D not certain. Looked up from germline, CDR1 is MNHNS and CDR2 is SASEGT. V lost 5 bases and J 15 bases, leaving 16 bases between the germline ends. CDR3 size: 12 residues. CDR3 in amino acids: CASSRTLSEVFF. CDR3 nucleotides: TGTGCCAGCAGTCGTACCCTCTCGGAGGTGTTTTTT.

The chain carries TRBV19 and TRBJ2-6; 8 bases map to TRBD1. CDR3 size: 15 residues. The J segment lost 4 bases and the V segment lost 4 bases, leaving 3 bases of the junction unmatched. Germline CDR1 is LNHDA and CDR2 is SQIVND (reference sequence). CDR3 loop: CASSTDRVGANVLTF. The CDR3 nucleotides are TGTGCCAGTAGTACGGACAGGGTCGGGGCCAACGTCCTGACTTTC. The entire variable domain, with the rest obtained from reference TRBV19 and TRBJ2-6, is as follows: DGGITQSPKYLFRKEGQNVTLSCEQNLNHDAMYWYRQDPGQGLRLIYYSQIVNDFQKGDIAEGYSVSREKKESFPLTVTSAQKNPTAFYLCASSTDRVGANVLTFGAGSRLTVL.

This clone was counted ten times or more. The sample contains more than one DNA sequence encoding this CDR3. The CDR3 DNA reads TGCGCCAGCAGCTTGGTAGTACAGCCATACGAGCAGTACTTC. Its translation is CASSLVVQPYEQYF. The chain uses TRBV5-1 and TRBJ2-7, with D unclear. The CDR3 extends over 14 amino acids. Germline CDR1 reads SGHRS; CDR2 reads YFSETQ. V lost 0 bases to trimming and J lost 4 bases, with 11 bases between them.

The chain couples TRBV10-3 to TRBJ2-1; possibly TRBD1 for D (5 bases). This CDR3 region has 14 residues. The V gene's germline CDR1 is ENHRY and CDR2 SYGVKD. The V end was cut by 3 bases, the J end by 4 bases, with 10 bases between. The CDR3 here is CAISERGQYNEQFF. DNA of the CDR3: TGTGCCATCAGTGAAAGGGGTCAATACAATGAGCAGTTCTTC.

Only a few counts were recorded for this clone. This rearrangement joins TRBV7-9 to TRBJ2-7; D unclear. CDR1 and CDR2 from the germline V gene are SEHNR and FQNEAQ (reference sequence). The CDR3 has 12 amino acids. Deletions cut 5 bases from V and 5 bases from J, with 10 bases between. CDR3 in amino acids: CASSPSGHEQYF. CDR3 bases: TGTGCCAGCAGCCCCAGTGGGCACGAGCAGTACTTC.

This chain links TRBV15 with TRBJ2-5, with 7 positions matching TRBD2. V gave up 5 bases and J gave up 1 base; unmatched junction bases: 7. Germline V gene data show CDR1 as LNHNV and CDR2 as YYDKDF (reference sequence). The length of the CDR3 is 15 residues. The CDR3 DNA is TGTGCCACCAGCTTAACGGGGGGTACCCAAGAGACCCAGTACTTC. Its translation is CATSLTGGTQETQYF.

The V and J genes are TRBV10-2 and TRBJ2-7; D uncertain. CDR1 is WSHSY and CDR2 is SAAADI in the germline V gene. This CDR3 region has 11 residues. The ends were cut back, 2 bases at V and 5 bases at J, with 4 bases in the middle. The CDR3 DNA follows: TGCGCCAGCAGTGAGGGGCACGAGCAGTACTTC. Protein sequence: CASSEGHEQYF.

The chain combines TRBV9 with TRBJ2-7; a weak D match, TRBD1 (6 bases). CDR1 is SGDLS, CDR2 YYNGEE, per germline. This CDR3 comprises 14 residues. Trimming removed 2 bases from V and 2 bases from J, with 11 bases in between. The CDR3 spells CASSVEAGAYEQYF. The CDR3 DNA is TGTGCCAGCAGCGTTGAGGCAGGGGCCTACGAGCAGTACTTC.

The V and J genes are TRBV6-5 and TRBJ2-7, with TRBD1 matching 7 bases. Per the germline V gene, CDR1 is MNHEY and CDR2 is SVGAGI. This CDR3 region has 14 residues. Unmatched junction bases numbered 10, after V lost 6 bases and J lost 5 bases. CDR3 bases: TGTGCCAGCAGCCGAGGGACAGAGGGCCACGAGCAGTACTTC. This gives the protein CASSRGTEGHEQYF.

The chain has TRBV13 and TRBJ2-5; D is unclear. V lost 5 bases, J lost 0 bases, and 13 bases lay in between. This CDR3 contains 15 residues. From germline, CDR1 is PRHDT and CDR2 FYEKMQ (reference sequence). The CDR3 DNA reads TGTGCCAGCAGCGCCCGATTAAACGACCAAGAGACCCAGTACTTC. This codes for CASSARLNDQETQYF. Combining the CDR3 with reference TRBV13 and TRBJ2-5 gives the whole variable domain AAGVIQSPRHLIKEKRETATLKCYPIPRHDTVYWYQQGPGQDPQFLISFYEKMQSDKGSIPDRFSAQQFSDYHSELNMSSLELGDSALYFCASSARLNDQETQYFGPGTRLLVL.

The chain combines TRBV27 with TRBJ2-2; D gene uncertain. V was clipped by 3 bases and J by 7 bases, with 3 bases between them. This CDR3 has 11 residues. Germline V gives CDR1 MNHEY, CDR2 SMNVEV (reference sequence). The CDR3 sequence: CASSFFGELFF. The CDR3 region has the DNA TGTGCCAGCAGTTTTTTCGGGGAGCTGTTTTTT.

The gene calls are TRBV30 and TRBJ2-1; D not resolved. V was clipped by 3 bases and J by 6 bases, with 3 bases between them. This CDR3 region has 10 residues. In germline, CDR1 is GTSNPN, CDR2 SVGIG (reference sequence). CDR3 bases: TGTGCCTGGAGGGGCAATGAGCAGTTCTTC. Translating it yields CAWRGNEQFF.

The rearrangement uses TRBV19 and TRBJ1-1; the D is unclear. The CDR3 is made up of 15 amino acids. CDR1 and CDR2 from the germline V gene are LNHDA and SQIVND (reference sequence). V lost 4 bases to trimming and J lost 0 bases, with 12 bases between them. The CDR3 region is CASSTAHNMNTEAFF. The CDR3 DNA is TGTGCCAGTAGTACTGCTCATAACATGAACACTGAAGCTTTCTTT.

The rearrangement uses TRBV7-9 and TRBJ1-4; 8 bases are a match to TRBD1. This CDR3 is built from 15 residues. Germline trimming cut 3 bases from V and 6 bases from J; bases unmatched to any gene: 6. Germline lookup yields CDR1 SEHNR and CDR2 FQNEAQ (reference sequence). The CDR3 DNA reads TGTGCCAGCAGCTTTGGGACAGGCCTGGATGAAAAACTGTTTTTT. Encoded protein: CASSFGTGLDEKLFF.

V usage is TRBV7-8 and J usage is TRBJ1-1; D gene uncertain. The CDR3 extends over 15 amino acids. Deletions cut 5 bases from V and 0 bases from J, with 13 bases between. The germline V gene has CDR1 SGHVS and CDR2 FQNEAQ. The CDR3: CASSPWTAMNTEAFF. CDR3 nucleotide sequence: TGTGCCAGCAGCCCTTGGACGGCCATGAACACTGAAGCTTTCTTT.

The CDR3 loop is CASSSRRSRDRGHGYTF. The CDR3 DNA reads TGTGCCAGTAGTAGTAGGAGAAGCCGGGACAGGGGCCATGGCTACACCTTC. This chain joins TRBV19 and TRBJ1-2; 10 bases map to TRBD1. Germline assignment: CDR1 LNHDA and CDR2 SQIVND (reference sequence). The CDR3 runs to 17 residues. V dropped 4 bases and J dropped 6; count of bases not matched to a gene: 14. The full variable domain, its missing parts supplied by reference TRBV19 and TRBJ1-2, is DGGITQSPKYLFRKEGQNVTLSCEQNLNHDAMYWYRQDPGQGLRLIYYSQIVNDFQKGDIAEGYSVSREKKESFPLTVTSAQKNPTAFYLCASSSRRSRDRGHGYTFGSGTRLTVV.

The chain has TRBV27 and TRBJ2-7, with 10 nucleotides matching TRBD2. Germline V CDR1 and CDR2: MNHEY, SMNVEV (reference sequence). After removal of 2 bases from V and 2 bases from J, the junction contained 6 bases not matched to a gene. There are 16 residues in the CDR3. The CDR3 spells CASSLQLAGPTYEQYF. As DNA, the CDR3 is TGTGCCAGCAGTTTACAACTAGCGGGGCCAACCTACGAGCAGTACTTC.

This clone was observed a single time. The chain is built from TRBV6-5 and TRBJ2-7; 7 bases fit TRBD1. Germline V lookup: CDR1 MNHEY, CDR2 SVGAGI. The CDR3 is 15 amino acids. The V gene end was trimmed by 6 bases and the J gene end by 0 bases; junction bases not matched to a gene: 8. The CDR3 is CASRADRLNSYEQYF. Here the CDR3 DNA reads TGTGCCAGCAGAGCGGACAGGTTAAACTCCTACGAGCAGTACTTC.

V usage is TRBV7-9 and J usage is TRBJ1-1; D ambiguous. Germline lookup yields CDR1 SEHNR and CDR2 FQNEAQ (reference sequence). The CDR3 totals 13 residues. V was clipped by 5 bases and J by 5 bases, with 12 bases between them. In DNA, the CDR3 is TGTGCCAGCAGCCCGGACGGTGGGACTGAAGCTTTCTTT. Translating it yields CASSPDGGTEAFF.

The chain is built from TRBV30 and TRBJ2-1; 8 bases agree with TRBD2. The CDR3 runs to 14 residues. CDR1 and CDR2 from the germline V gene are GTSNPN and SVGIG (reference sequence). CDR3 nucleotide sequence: TGTGCTTCCCGACGCAGCGGGGGACCCAATGAGCAGTTCTTC. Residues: CASRRSGGPNEQFF.

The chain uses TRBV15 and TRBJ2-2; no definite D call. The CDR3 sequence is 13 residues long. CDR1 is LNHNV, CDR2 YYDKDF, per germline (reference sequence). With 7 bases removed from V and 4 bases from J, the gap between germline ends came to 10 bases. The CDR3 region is CATTKTVTGELFF. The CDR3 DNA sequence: TGTGCCACCACCAAGACCGTCACCGGGGAGCTGTTTTTT.